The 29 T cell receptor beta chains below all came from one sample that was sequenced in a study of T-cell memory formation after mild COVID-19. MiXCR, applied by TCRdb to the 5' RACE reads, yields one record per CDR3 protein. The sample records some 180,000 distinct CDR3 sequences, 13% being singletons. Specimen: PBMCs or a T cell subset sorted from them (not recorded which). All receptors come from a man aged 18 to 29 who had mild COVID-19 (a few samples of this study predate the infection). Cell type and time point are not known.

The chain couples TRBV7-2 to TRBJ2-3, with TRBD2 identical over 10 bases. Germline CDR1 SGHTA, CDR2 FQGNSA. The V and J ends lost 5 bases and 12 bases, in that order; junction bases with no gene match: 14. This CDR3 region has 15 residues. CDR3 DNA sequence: TGTGCCAGCAGCCCCCGCAGAAGCGGGGGGGCCGTCCAGTATTTT. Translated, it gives CASSPRRSGGAVQYF.

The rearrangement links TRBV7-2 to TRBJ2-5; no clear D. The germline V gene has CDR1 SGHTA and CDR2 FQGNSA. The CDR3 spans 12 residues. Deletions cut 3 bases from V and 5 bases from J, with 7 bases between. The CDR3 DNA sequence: TGTGCCAGCAGCTTTGGCGTTGAGACCCAGTACTTC. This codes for CASSFGVETQYF.

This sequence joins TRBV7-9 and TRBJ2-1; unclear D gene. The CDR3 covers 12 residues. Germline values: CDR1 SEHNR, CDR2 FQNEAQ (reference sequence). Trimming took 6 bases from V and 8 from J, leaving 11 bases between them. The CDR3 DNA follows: TGTGCCAGCAGTCGTTCAGGCGATGAGCAGTTCTTC. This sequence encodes CASSRSGDEQFF.

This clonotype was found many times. The CDR3 DNA sequence: TGCGCCAGCAGCTTGATTTTAACCGGGGAGCTGTTTTTT. Protein product: CASSLILTGELFF. This chain connects TRBV5-1 to TRBJ2-2; no clear D. The CDR3 extends over 13 amino acids. The germline V gene encodes CDR1 SGHRS and CDR2 YFSETQ. Trimming cost V 1 base and J 5 bases, with 6 bases left between them.

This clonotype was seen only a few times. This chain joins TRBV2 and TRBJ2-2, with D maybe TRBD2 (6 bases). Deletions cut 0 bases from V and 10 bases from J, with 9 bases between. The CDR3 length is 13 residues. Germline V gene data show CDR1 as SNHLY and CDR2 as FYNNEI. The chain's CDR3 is CASSEATGVELFF. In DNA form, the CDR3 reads TGTGCCAGCAGTGAAGCAACGGGAGTGGAGCTGTTTTTT. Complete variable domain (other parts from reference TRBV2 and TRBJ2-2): EPEVTQTPSHQVTQMGQEVILRCVPISNHLYFYWYRQILGQKVEFLVSFYNNEISEKSEIFDDQFSVERPDGSNFTLKIRSTKLEDSAMYFCASSEATGVELFFGEGSRLTVL.

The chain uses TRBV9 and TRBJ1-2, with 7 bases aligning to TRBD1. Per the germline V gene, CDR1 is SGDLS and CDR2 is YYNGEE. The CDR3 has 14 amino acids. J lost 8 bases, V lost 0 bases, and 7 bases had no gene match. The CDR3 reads CASSVAGQLGGYTF. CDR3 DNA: TGTGCCAGCAGCGTAGCGGGACAGCTAGGAGGCTACACCTTC. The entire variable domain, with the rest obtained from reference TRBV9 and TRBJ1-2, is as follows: DSGVTQTPKHLITATGQRVTLRCSPRSGDLSVYWYQQSLDQGLQFLIQYYNGEERAKGNILERFSAQQFPDLHSELNLSSLELGDSALYFCASSVAGQLGGYTFGSGTRLTVV.

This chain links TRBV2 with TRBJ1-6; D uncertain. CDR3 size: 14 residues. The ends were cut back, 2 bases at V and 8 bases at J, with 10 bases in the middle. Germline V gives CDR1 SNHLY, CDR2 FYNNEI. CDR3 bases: TGTGCCAGCAGTGAAAACGGCTCCTATTCACCCCTCCACTTT. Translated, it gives CASSENGSYSPLHF. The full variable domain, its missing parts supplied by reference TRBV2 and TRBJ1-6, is EPEVTQTPSHQVTQMGQEVILRCVPISNHLYFYWYRQILGQKVEFLVSFYNNEISEKSEIFDDQFSVERPDGSNFTLKIRSTKLEDSAMYFCASSENGSYSPLHFGNGTRLTVT.

The CDR3: CASALGGGEETQYF. The CDR3 bases are TGTGCTAGTGCCCTGGGAGGGGGGGAAGAGACCCAGTACTTC. The rearrangement links TRBV12-5 to TRBJ2-5, with D tentatively TRBD2 (7 bases). This CDR3 has 14 amino acids. V was cut by 7 bases and J by 3 bases, with 15 bases left in between. From germline, CDR1 is LGHNT and CDR2 FRNRAP.

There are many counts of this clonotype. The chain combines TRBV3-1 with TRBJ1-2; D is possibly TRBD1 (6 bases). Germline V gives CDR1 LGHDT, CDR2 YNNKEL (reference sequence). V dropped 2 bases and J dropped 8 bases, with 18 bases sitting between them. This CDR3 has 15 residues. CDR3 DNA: TGTGCCAGCAGCCAAACAGGGACCAGTCCGGGAGGCTACACCTTC. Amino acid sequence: CASSQTGTSPGGYTF.

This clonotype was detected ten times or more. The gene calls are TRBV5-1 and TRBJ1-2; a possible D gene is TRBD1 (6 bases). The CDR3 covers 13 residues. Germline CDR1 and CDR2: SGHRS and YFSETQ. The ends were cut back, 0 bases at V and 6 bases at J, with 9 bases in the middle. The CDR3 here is CASSLAQGNGYTF. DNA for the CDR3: TGCGCCAGCAGCTTGGCGCAGGGGAATGGCTACACCTTC. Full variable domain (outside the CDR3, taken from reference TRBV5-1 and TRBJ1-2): KAGVTQTPRYLIKTRGQQVTLSCSPISGHRSVSWYQQTPGQGLQFLFEYFSETQRNKGNFPGRFSGRQFSNSRSEMNVSTLELGDSALYLCASSLAQGNGYTFGSGTRLTVV.

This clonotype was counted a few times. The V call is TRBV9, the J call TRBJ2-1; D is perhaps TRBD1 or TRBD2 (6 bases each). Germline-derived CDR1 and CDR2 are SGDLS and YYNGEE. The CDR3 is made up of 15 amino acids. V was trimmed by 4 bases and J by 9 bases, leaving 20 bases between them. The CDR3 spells CASSPRGLGVGEQFF. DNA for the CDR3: TGTGCCAGCAGCCCCCGGGGGCTGGGCGTCGGTGAGCAGTTCTTC.

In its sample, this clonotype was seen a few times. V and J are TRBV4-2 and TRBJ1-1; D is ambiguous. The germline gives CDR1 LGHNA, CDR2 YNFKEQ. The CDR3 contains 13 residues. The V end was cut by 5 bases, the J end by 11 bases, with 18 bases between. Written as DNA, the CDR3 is TGTGCCAGCAGCAACCAGCTGGGTCCAGAGGCTTTCTTT. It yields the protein CASSNQLGPEAFF.

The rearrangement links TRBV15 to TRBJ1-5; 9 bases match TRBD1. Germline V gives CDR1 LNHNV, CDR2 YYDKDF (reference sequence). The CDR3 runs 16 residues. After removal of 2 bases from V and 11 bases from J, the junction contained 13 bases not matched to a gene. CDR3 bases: TGTGCCACCAGCAGAAGGACAGGGGAGGGTAGTAGGGCCCAGCATTTT. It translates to CATSRRTGEGSRAQHF. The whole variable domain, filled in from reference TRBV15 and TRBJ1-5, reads DAMVIQNPRYQVTQFGKPVTLSCSQTLNHNVMYWYQQKSSQAPKLLFHYYDKDFNNEADTPDNFQSRRPNTSFCFLDIRSPGLGDTAMYLCATSRRTGEGSRAQHFGDGTRLSIL.

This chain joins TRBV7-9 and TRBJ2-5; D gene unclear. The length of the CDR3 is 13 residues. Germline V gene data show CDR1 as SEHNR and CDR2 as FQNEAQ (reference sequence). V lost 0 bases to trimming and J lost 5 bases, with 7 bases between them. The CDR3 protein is CASSLAGVETQYF. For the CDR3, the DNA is TGTGCCAGCAGCTTAGCTGGGGTGGAGACCCAGTACTTC.

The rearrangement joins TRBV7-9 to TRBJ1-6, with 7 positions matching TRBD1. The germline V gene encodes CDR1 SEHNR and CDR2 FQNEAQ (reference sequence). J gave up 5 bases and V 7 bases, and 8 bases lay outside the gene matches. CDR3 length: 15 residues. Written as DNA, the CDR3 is TGTGCCAGCACCATGGGGACAGTCGATAATTCACCCCTCCACTTT. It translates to CASTMGTVDNSPLHF.

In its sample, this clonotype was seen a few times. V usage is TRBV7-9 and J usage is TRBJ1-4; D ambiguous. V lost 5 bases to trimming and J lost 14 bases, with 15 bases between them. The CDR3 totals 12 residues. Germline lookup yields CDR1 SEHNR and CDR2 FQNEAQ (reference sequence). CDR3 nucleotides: TGTGCCAGCAGCGCGAACTGGGAACGGCTGTTTTTT. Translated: CASSANWERLFF.

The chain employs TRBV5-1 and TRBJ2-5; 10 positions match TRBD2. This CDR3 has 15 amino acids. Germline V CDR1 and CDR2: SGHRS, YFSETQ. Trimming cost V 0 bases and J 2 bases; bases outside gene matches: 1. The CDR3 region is CASSLERGGQETQYF. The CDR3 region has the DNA TGCGCCAGCAGCTTGGAGCGGGGGGGGCAAGAGACCCAGTACTTC.

The CDR3 protein is CASSQDRYRAYEQYF. The CDR3 nucleotides are TGCGCCAGCAGCCAAGATCGGTACAGGGCTTACGAGCAGTACTTC. The chain combines TRBV4-3 with TRBJ2-7; a possible D gene is TRBD1 (6 bases). This CDR3 region has 15 residues. V lost 0 bases and J 4 bases, leaving 13 bases between the germline ends. CDR1 is LGHNA and CDR2 is YSLEER in the germline V gene.

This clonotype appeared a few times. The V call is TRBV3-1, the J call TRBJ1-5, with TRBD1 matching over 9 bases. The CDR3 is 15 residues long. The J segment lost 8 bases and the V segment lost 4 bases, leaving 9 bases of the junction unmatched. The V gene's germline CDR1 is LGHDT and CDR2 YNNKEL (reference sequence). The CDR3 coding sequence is TGTGCCAGCAGCCGTGGGACAGGGACTATGGAGCCCCAGCATTTT. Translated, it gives CASSRGTGTMEPQHF.

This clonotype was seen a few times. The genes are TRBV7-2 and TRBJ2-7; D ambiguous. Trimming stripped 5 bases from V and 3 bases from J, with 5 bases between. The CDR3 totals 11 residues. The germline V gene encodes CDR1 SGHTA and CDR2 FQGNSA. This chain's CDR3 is CASSRDYEQYF. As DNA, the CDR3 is TGTGCCAGCAGCAGAGACTACGAGCAGTACTTC.

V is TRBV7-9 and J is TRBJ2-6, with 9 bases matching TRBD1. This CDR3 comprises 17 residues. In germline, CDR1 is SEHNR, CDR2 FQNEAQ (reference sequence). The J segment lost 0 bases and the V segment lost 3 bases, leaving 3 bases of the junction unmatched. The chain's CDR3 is CASSFGQGISGANVLTF. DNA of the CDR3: TGTGCCAGCAGCTTCGGACAGGGGATCTCTGGGGCCAACGTCCTGACTTTC.

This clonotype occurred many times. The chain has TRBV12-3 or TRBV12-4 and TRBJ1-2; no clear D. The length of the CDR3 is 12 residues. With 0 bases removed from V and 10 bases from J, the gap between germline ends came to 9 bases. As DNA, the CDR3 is TGTGCCAGCAGTTTAGCGGATGGGGACTACACCTTC. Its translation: CASSLADGDYTF.

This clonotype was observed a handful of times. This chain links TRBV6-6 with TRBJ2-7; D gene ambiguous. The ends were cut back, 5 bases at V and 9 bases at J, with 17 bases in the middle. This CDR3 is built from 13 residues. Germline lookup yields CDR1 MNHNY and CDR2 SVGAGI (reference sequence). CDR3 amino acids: CASSTVLGFRQYF. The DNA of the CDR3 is TGTGCCAGCAGTACCGTTTTAGGCTTCCGGCAGTACTTC.

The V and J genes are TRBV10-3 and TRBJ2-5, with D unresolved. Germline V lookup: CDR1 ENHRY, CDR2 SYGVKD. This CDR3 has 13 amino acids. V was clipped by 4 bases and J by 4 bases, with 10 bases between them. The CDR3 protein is CAISVERIETQYF. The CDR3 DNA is TGTGCCATCAGTGTAGAGCGAATAGAGACCCAGTACTTC.

The DNA for the CDR3 is TGTGCCAGCAGTTACTCCCCCGACCGTCAGAGGCCTGAAGCTTTCTTT. It encodes CASSYSPDRQRPEAFF. V is TRBV6-6 and J is TRBJ1-1; D not resolved. Looked up from germline, CDR1 is MNHNY and CDR2 is SVGAGI (reference sequence). Trimming took off 0 bases at V and 6 bases at J, with 17 bases between the two ends. CDR3 length: 16 residues.

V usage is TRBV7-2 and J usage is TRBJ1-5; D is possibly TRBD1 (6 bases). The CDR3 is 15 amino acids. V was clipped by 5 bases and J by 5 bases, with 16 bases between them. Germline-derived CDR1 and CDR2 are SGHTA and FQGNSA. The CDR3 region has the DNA TGTGCCAGCAGCCCGAGAGGGGGGGTTGATCAGCCCCAGCATTTT. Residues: CASSPRGGVDQPQHF.

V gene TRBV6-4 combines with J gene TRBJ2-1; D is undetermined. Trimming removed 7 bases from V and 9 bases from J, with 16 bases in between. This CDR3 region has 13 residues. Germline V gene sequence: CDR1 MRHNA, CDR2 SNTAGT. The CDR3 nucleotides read TGTGCCAGCACTATAGAGGTCGGTCCTGAGCAGTTCTTC. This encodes CASTIEVGPEQFF.

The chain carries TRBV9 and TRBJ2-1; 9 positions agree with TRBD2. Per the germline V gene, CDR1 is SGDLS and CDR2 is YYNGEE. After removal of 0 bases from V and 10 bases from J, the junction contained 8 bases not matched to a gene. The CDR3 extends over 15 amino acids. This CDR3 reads CASSVVAGGPREQFF. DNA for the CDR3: TGTGCCAGCAGCGTAGTTGCGGGGGGGCCTCGGGAGCAGTTCTTC.

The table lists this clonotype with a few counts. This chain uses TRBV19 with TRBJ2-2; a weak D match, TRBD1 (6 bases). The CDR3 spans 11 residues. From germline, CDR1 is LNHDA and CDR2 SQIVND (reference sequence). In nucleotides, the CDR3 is TGTGTGACAGGGAACACCGGGGAGCTGTTTTTT. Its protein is CVTGNTGELFF.